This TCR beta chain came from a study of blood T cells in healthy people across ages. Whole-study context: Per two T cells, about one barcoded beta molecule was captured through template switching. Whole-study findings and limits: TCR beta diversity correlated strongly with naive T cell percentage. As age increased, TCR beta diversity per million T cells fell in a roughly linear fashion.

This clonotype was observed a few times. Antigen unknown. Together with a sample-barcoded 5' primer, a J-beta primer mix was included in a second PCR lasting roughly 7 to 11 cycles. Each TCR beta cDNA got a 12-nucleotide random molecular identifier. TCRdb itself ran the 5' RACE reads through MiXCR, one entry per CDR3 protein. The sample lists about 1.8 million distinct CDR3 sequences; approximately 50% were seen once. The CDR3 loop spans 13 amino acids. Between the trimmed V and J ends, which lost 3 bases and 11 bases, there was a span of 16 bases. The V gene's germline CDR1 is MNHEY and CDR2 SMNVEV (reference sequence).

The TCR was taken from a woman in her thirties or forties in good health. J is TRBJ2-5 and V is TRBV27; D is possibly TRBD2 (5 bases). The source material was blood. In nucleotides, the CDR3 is TGTGCCAGCAGTTTTTTACGGGGTTTTGAGCAGTACTTC. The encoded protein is CASSFLRGFEQYF.